This section outlines one T cell receptor (beta chain) sequence together with its context. The data stem from a study of blood T cell repertoires in COVID-19. This table comes from immunoSEQ multiplex PCR, and its TCRdb copy is limited to in-frame clones, with some not included. This table has about 120,000 clones, roughly 80% appearing once. The sample taken for sequencing was peripheral blood. The TCR sequence derives from a man aged 70 or older with acute or convalescent COVID-19.

CDR3 protein: CASSSTGSGYTF. In nucleotides, the CDR3 is TGTGCCAGCAGCTCGACAGGGAGCGGCTACACCTTC. V usage is TRBV7-3 and J usage is TRBJ1-2, with 7 positions matching TRBD1. This CDR3 has 12 residues. CDR1 is SGHTA, CDR2 FQGTGA, per germline. J was trimmed by 8 bases and V by 4 bases; bases with no gene match: 4.